The 17 T cell receptor beta chains given below trace back to one sample, sequenced in a study of response to subunit inactivated influenza vaccine. TCRdb redid the calling of the RT-PCR reads with MiXCR, one entry per CDR3 protein. The sample consists of 650,000 to 800,000 distinct CDR3 sequences, around 13% of them appearing once. Material: PBMCs from blood, obtained 14 to 15 days before vaccination. These receptors came from a man over 45 who received an inactivated influenza vaccine.

In its sample, this clonotype was seen a few times. This chain uses TRBV6-2 or TRBV6-3 with TRBJ1-5; TRBD1 might be the D (5 bases). CDR1 is MNHEY and CDR2 is SVGEGT in the germline V gene. The CDR3 is 14 residues long. V lost 2 bases and J lost 6, with 11 bases in between. This CDR3 is CASSYGGGPQPQHF. The CDR3 DNA reads as TGTGCCAGCAGTTACGGTGGGGGTCCTCAGCCCCAGCATTTT.

The chain couples TRBV27 to TRBJ2-6; D perhaps matches TRBD1 (6 bases). CDR1 MNHEY and CDR2 SMNVEV come from the germline V gene (reference sequence). The CDR3 runs 16 residues. V was pared by 11 bases and J by 2 bases, with 19 bases between. This CDR3 is CAVGPTGRAGANVLTF. For the CDR3, the DNA is TGTGCCGTCGGGCCGACAGGAAGGGCTGGGGCCAACGTCCTGACTTTC. The full variable domain, in which reference TRBV27 and TRBJ2-6 provide the parts outside the CDR3, is EAQVTQNPRYLITVTGKKLTVTCSQNMNHEYMSWYRQDPGLGLRQIYYSMNVEVTDKGDVPEGYKVSRKEKRNFPLILESPSPNQTSLYFCAVGPTGRAGANVLTFGAGSRLTVL.

This clonotype was seen at least ten times. V is TRBV10-3 and J is TRBJ2-3, with 9 bases fitting TRBD2. CDR1 and CDR2 from the germline V gene are ENHRY and SYGVKD. The CDR3 sequence is 16 residues long. Trimming cost V 4 bases and J 0 bases; bases outside gene matches: 5. DNA of the CDR3: TGTGCCATCAGTGGACTGGCGGGGGGGAGCACAGATACGCAGTATTTT. This sequence encodes CAISGLAGGSTDTQYF.

V is TRBV12-3 or TRBV12-4 and J is TRBJ2-1; D ambiguous. Trimming removed 2 bases at V and 0 bases at J, with 11 bases between. This CDR3 comprises 16 residues. CDR3 sequence: CASSLLETTSYNEQFF. The CDR3 region has the DNA TGTGCCAGCAGTTTACTCGAAACTACCTCCTACAATGAGCAGTTCTTC.

The chain links TRBV12-3 or TRBV12-4 to TRBJ2-7; 8 nucleotides agree with TRBD2. V trimming: 0 bases; J trimming: 6 bases; junction bases outside the gene matches: 7. CDR3 size: 15 residues. CDR3 loop: CASSLASGGAGEQYF. CDR3 sequence (DNA): TGTGCCAGCAGTTTAGCGTCCGGGGGGGCAGGCGAGCAGTACTTC.

This clonotype occurred a few times. V usage is TRBV12-3 or TRBV12-4 and J usage is TRBJ1-2; tentatively, D is TRBD1 (5 bases). The CDR3 extends over 13 amino acids. V gave up 6 bases and J gave up 1 base, with 9 bases separating them. The DNA for the CDR3 is TGTGCCAGCAGCCGGGGGGTTAACTATGGCTACACCTTC. This encodes CASSRGVNYGYTF.

The chain joins TRBV10-3 to TRBJ1-2; 7 nucleotides line up with TRBD1. The CDR3 loop spans 14 amino acids. The V gene's germline CDR1 is ENHRY and CDR2 SYGVKD. V lost 6 bases and J lost 5; bases outside the gene matches: 9. The CDR3 coding sequence is TGTGCCATCAGCGGGGACAGTTCACGGTATGGCTACACCTTC. This encodes CAISGDSSRYGYTF.

A few counts support this clonotype. CDR3 sequence reads: CASSAREGYNEQFF. CDR3 DNA: TGTGCCAGCAGCGCCCGGGAGGGGTACAATGAGCAGTTCTTC. The chain joins TRBV2 to TRBJ2-1; 8 bases agree with TRBD2. There are 14 residues in the CDR3. The V gene end was trimmed by 6 bases and the J gene end by 4 bases; junction bases not matched to a gene: 5. The germline V gene encodes CDR1 SNHLY and CDR2 FYNNEI.

The rearrangement joins TRBV28 to TRBJ1-2; D is perhaps TRBD1 (6 bases). Germline V lookup: CDR1 MDHEN, CDR2 SYDVKM. V was shortened by 2 bases and J by 2 bases, with 18 bases between the two germline ends. The CDR3 is 17 amino acids. CDR3 loop: CASSLMDGTTSNYGYTF. The DNA of the CDR3 is TGTGCCAGCAGTTTAATGGATGGGACAACCTCGAACTATGGCTACACCTTC.

This clonotype was counted between two and nine times. V is TRBV10-3 and J is TRBJ1-4; no clear D gene. Germline V CDR1 and CDR2: ENHRY, SYGVKD. V was cut by 3 bases and J by 7 bases, with 15 bases left in between. This CDR3 spans 15 amino acids. CDR3 sequence: CAISETESPGEKLFF. In DNA, the CDR3 is TGTGCCATCAGTGAAACAGAGAGCCCGGGTGAAAAACTGTTTTTT.

This clonotype was counted between two and nine times. This chain links TRBV5-1 with TRBJ2-7; 13 bases map to TRBD2. The trim removed 4 bases at V and 0 bases at J, leaving 13 bases unmatched. CDR3 length: 19 residues. Germline CDR1 is SGHRS and CDR2 is YFSETQ. CDR3 in amino acids: CASSPDGTSGAKSSYEQYF. CDR3 sequence (DNA): TGCGCCAGCAGCCCGGACGGGACTAGCGGGGCGAAGAGCTCCTACGAGCAGTACTTC.

This clonotype was observed many times. The V and J genes are TRBV3-1 and TRBJ2-5, with D perhaps matching TRBD1 or TRBD2 (5 bases each). The CDR3 contains 13 residues. V was cut by 6 bases and J by 3 bases, with 11 bases left in between. Germline lookup yields CDR1 LGHDT and CDR2 YNNKEL (reference sequence). The CDR3 reads CASSLRGEETQYF. The DNA for the CDR3 is TGTGCCAGCAGTCTTCGAGGGGAAGAGACCCAGTACTTC.

A note on this clonotype: The junction departs from the called germline gene at one end, perhaps through a read error. The chain couples TRBV4-2 to TRBJ2-5; D is unclear. CDR3 length: 14 residues. Germline loops: CDR1 LGHNA, CDR2 YNFKEQ. The CDR3 DNA follows: TGTGCCAGAAGCCGGGCCCAGGCACAAGAGACCCAGTACTTC. It yields the protein CARSRAQAQETQYF.

Ten or more counts support this clonotype. This chain links TRBV7-2 with TRBJ1-2, with D possibly TRBD1 on 6 matching bases. V lost 1 base, J lost 5 bases, and 8 bases lay in between. Germline CDR1 is SGHTA and CDR2 is FQGNSA. The CDR3 spans 13 residues. The CDR3 loop is CASSLDREYGYTF. In nucleotides, the CDR3 is TGTGCCAGCAGCTTAGACAGGGAGTATGGCTACACCTTC.

This clonotype turned up a few times. This chain connects TRBV3-1 to TRBJ2-1, with 9 bases matching TRBD2. V trimming: 2 bases; J trimming: 7 bases; junction bases outside the gene matches: 6. Per germline, CDR1 LGHDT and CDR2 YNNKEL (reference sequence). The CDR3 spans 15 residues. CDR3 region: CASSQMLAGENEQFF. The CDR3 coding sequence is TGTGCCAGCAGCCAAATGTTAGCGGGGGAAAATGAGCAGTTCTTC.

This clonotype was detected only a few times. The chain couples TRBV6-4 to TRBJ2-2, with 11 bases that match TRBD2. The CDR3 length is 17 residues. V lost 7 bases, J lost 3 bases, and 10 bases stayed unmatched. Germline assignment: CDR1 MRHNA and CDR2 SNTAGT. The CDR3 protein is CASIRLRSGRDTGELFF. CDR3 DNA sequence: TGTGCCAGCATCCGGCTACGTAGCGGGAGGGACACCGGGGAGCTGTTTTTT.

The gene calls are TRBV6-1 and TRBJ1-5, with D tentatively TRBD1 (6 bases). In germline, CDR1 is MNHNS, CDR2 SASEGT. The CDR3 has 15 amino acids. V was trimmed by 0 bases and J by 1 base, leaving 7 bases between them. The CDR3 reads CASSEAGGSNQPQHF. CDR3 nucleotide sequence: TGTGCCAGCAGTGAAGCAGGGGGGAGCAATCAGCCCCAGCATTTT.